One and the same sample provided the 30 T cell receptor beta chains below, sequenced in a study of cytomegalovirus exposure and HLA in healthy donors. The PCR employed 60 Vbeta primers together with 13 Jbeta primers. Repertoires were generated with immunoSEQ multiplex PCR, while TCRdb's copy carries only in-frame clones and drops some. This sample's table reports approximately 54,000 clones. Material: PBMCs. These receptors all stem from a woman between 40 and 50 years old in good health and CMV-seronegative.

This rearrangement joins TRBV2 to TRBJ1-6, with unresolved D. Germline V gene sequence: CDR1 SNHLY, CDR2 FYNNEI. V gave up 3 bases and J gave up 10 bases, with 13 bases separating them. This CDR3 is 14 amino acids long. CDR3 residues: CASSEAGPNSPLHF. The CDR3 DNA follows: TGTGCCAGCAGTGAGGCAGGTCCAAACTCACCCCTCCACTTT.

This chain uses TRBV18 with TRBJ2-5; D gene uncertain. The germline gives CDR1 KGHSH, CDR2 LQKENI. V was trimmed by 6 bases and J by 0 bases, leaving 5 bases between them. This CDR3 comprises 12 residues. This chain's CDR3 is CASSQYQETQYF. CDR3 coding DNA: TGTGCCAGCTCCCAATACCAAGAGACCCAGTACTTC. Full variable domain (missing parts from reference TRBV18 and TRBJ2-5): NAGVMQNPRHLVRRRGQEARLRCSPMKGHSHVYWYRQLPEEGLKFMVYLQKENIIDESGMPKERFSAEFPKEGPSILRIQQVVRGDSAAYFCASSQYQETQYFGPGTRLLVL.

The chain couples TRBV6-5 to TRBJ2-5, with D possibly TRBD2 on 6 matching bases. The J call may be incorrect, as the DNA end agrees better with TRBJ2-7. This CDR3 comprises 15 residues. The germline V gene has CDR1 MNHEY and CDR2 SVGAGI. In DNA form, the CDR3 reads TGTGCCAGCAGTCCTCGCCGGGACTTGCCCTACGAGCAGTACTTC. Protein: CASSPRRDLPYEQYF.

The V and J genes are TRBV4-1 and TRBJ1-5, with TRBD1 as a possible D gene (5 bases). Germline V lookup: CDR1 MGHRA, CDR2 YSYEKL. The CDR3 sequence is 15 residues long. V was clipped by 0 bases and J by 4 bases, with 10 bases between them. The chain's CDR3 is CASSQDETENQPQHF. In DNA form, the CDR3 reads TGCGCCAGCAGCCAAGATGAGACAGAGAATCAGCCCCAGCATTTT.

V and J are TRBV28 and TRBJ2-5; D unresolved. V was shortened by 2 bases and J by 5 bases, with 6 bases between the two germline ends. Germline CDR1 MDHEN, CDR2 SYDVKM. The CDR3 sequence is 12 residues long. The CDR3 DNA sequence: TGTGCCAGCAGTTTAAATCCTGAGACCCAGTACTTC. Protein: CASSLNPETQYF. Looking up the rest from reference TRBV28 and TRBJ2-5 gives the full variable domain: DVKVTQSSRYLVKRTGEKVFLECVQDMDHENMFWYRQDPGLGLRLIYFSYDVKMKEKGDIPEGYSVSREKKERFSLILESASTNQTSMYLCASSLNPETQYFGPGTRLLVL.

The chain links TRBV27 to TRBJ2-2, with D perhaps matching TRBD1 (6 bases). The V end was cut by 0 bases, the J end by 6 bases, with 11 bases between. The CDR3 totals 15 residues. Germline loops: CDR1 MNHEY, CDR2 SMNVEV (reference sequence). CDR3 residues: CASSLSAGVAGELFF. CDR3 DNA: TGTGCCAGCAGTTTATCGGCAGGGGTAGCCGGGGAGCTGTTTTTT.

The V gene is TRBV7-2, the J gene TRBJ2-7; D unclear. The CDR3 loop spans 11 amino acids. Germline-derived CDR1 and CDR2 are SGHTA and FQGNSA. V lost 4 bases and J 2 bases, leaving 3 bases between the germline ends. The CDR3 loop reads CASSSPYEQYF. The CDR3 DNA sequence: TGTGCCAGCAGCTCTCCCTACGAGCAGTACTTC. Complete variable domain (other parts from reference TRBV7-2 and TRBJ2-7): GAGVSQSPSNKVTEKGKDVELRCDPISGHTALYWYRQSLGQGLEFLIYFQGNSAPDKSGLPSDRFSAERTGGSVSTLTIQRTQQEDSAVYLCASSSPYEQYFGPGTRLTVT.

This chain connects TRBV19 to TRBJ2-5, with a tentative D call TRBD1 (5 bases). The V end lost 4 bases, the J end lost 1 base, and 10 bases lay between the germline ends. The germline V gene encodes CDR1 LNHDA and CDR2 SQIVND (reference sequence). This CDR3 comprises 14 residues. CDR3 sequence reads: CASSSQGSQETQYF. CDR3 nucleotides: TGTGCCAGTAGTAGTCAGGGTTCCCAAGAGACCCAGTACTTC.

The CDR3 DNA reads TGTGCCAGCAGCGCCGTGGAGGAAAGAGAGACCCAGTACTTC. Protein product: CASSAVEERETQYF. The chain is built from TRBV7-9 and TRBJ2-5; tentative D call: TRBD2 (5 bases). CDR3 length: 14 residues. Germline V CDR1 and CDR2: SEHNR, FQNEAQ (reference sequence). V gave up 5 bases and J gave up 4 bases, with 14 bases separating them.

This chain connects TRBV7-9 to TRBJ1-4; no firm D call. Trimming took off 2 bases at V and 4 bases at J, with 8 bases between the two ends. Germline lookup yields CDR1 SEHNR and CDR2 FQNEAQ (reference sequence). There are 14 residues in the CDR3. As DNA, the CDR3 is TGTGCCAGCAGCTTACTGACAAATAATGAAAAACTGTTTTTT. Translated: CASSLLTNNEKLFF. Based on the CDR3 plus reference TRBV7-9 and TRBJ1-4, the full variable domain is DTGVSQNPRHKITKRGQNVTFRCDPISEHNRLYWYRQTLGQGPEFLTYFQNEAQLEKSRLLSDRFSAERPKGSFSTLEIQRTEQGDSAMYLCASSLLTNNEKLFFGSGTQLSVL.

The chain couples TRBV9 to TRBJ1-2; D not resolved. V was trimmed by 0 bases and J by 8 bases, leaving 17 bases between them. The CDR3 runs to 15 residues. Per germline, CDR1 SGDLS and CDR2 YYNGEE. The chain's CDR3 is CASSVGGGPPGGYTF. The CDR3 bases are TGTGCCAGCAGCGTAGGAGGAGGTCCTCCCGGGGGCTACACCTTC.

The chain has TRBV4-1 and TRBJ1-5; tentative D call: TRBD1 (6 bases). The CDR3 spans 14 residues. The germline V gene has CDR1 MGHRA and CDR2 YSYEKL. V was cut by 0 bases and J by 7 bases, with 10 bases left in between. The CDR3 region has the DNA TGCGCCAGCAGCCAAGATTGGGGGCACCAGCCCCAGCATTTT. Protein: CASSQDWGHQPQHF.

The chain recombines TRBV29-1 with TRBJ2-7; D perhaps matches TRBD2 (5 bases). The length of the CDR3 is 10 residues. The germline CDR1 and CDR2 sequences are SQVTM and ANQGSEA. CDR3 bases: TGCAGTACCGTGGGAGTCGAGCAGTACTTC. Encoded protein: CSTVGVEQYF.

This chain joins TRBV29-1 and TRBJ2-5, with TRBD2 identical over 16 bases. The ends lost 6 bases at V and 4 bases at J; junction bases unmatched: 5. This CDR3 has 15 residues. From germline, CDR1 is SQVTM and CDR2 ANQGSEA. The CDR3 loop reads CSVVGTSGGAETQYF. DNA for the CDR3: TGCAGCGTCGTAGGGACTAGCGGGGGGGCAGAGACCCAGTACTTC.

V gene TRBV19 combines with J gene TRBJ2-7; perhaps TRBD2 as D (5 bases). CDR1 and CDR2 from the germline V gene are LNHDA and SQIVND (reference sequence). The CDR3 sequence is 16 residues long. V was pared by 6 bases and J by 0 bases, with 18 bases between. The CDR3 nucleotides read TGTGCCAGTAGCGCTAACGGGGAGAGGGCCTCCTACGAGCAGTACTTC. Translation gives CASSANGERASYEQYF.

This chain joins TRBV14 and TRBJ2-7; TRBD1 might be the D (6 bases). Germline V gene sequence: CDR1 SGHDN, CDR2 FVKESK. The CDR3 is 14 residues long. V dropped 3 bases and J dropped 1 base, with 10 bases sitting between them. CDR3 DNA: TGTGCCAGCAGCCAGGCTACAGGGTCCTACGAGCAGTACTTC. It encodes CASSQATGSYEQYF.

This rearrangement joins TRBV2 to TRBJ2-1; 7 nucleotides line up with TRBD1. The germline V gene has CDR1 SNHLY and CDR2 FYNNEI. The CDR3 loop spans 17 amino acids. V lost 4 bases and J lost 7; bases outside the gene matches: 16. The chain's CDR3 is CASSGGPTGLSGNEQFF. In DNA form, the CDR3 reads TGTGCCAGCAGTGGGGGACCGACAGGGCTGAGTGGAAATGAGCAGTTCTTC.

On this clone: Germline is not matched at one junction end, which may reflect a read error. The chain has TRBV11-2 and TRBJ2-7; 9 bases fit TRBD2. There are 15 residues in the CDR3. Germline CDR1 and CDR2: SGHAT and FQNNGV. CDR3 sequence reads: CVSSLGPSGTYEQYF. For the CDR3, the DNA is TGTGTCAGCAGCTTGGGGCCTAGCGGGACCTACGAGCAGTACTTC.

The rearrangement links TRBV18 to TRBJ1-1; D not resolved. Germline values: CDR1 KGHSH, CDR2 LQKENI. This CDR3 region has 15 residues. V lost 1 base to trimming and J lost 0 bases, with 9 bases between them. The CDR3 protein is CASSPQAGMNTEAFF. CDR3 bases: TGTGCCAGCTCACCACAGGCGGGGATGAACACTGAAGCTTTCTTT.

The J gene is TRBJ1-2, the V gene TRBV27, with 9 bases lining up with TRBD1. Germline values: CDR1 MNHEY, CDR2 SMNVEV (reference sequence). Unmatched junction bases numbered 7, after V lost 6 bases and J lost 2 bases. The CDR3 is 15 amino acids. Here the CDR3 reads CASSLNTGGNYGYTF. The DNA for the CDR3 is TGTGCCAGCAGCCTAAATACAGGGGGCAACTATGGCTACACCTTC.

This chain joins TRBV5-1 and TRBJ2-7, with D possibly being TRBD1 (6 bases). Germline CDR1 is SGHRS and CDR2 is YFSETQ. V was shortened by 3 bases and J by 6 bases, with 16 bases between the two germline ends. The length of the CDR3 is 14 residues. The chain's CDR3 is CASSSNTGFSEQYF. The DNA for the CDR3 is TGCGCCAGCAGCTCAAATACAGGGTTCTCCGAGCAGTACTTC.

The genes are TRBV7-2 and TRBJ1-3; D remains ambiguous. The CDR3 covers 15 residues. Trimming shortened V by 4 bases and J by 0 bases, and 10 bases separated the two germline ends. Germline CDR1 SGHTA, CDR2 FQGNSA. The CDR3 is CASSSLLSSGNTIYF. The CDR3 region has the DNA TGTGCCAGCAGCTCCCTCTTGAGCTCTGGAAACACCATATATTTT.

J is TRBJ2-3 and V is TRBV19, with 7 bases fitting TRBD1. Germline trimming cut 4 bases from V and 6 bases from J; bases unmatched to any gene: 4. The CDR3 has 13 amino acids. Germline loops: CDR1 LNHDA, CDR2 SQIVND (reference sequence). The CDR3 is CASSRDRVDTQYF. The CDR3 coding sequence is TGTGCCAGTAGTAGAGACAGGGTGGATACGCAGTATTTT.

The gene calls are TRBV6-5 and TRBJ1-1; D uncertain. The V end lost 0 bases, the J end lost 0 bases, and 11 bases lay between the germline ends. CDR1 MNHEY and CDR2 SVGAGI come from the germline V gene. This CDR3 has 16 residues. For the CDR3, the DNA is TGTGCCAGCAGTTACTCGGCAGGTTACATGAACACTGAAGCTTTCTTT. Protein: CASSYSAGYMNTEAFF.

The chain's CDR3 is CASSPQRVEGYTF. CDR3 sequence (DNA): TGTGCCAGCAGCCCTCAGAGGGTGGAGGGCTACACCTTC. The V gene is TRBV7-2, the J gene TRBJ1-2, with no clear D. V was cut by 5 bases and J by 8 bases, with 15 bases left in between. CDR3 length: 13 residues. Germline CDR1 and CDR2: SGHTA and FQGNSA.

The chain links TRBV2 to TRBJ1-2; D not certain. CDR1 and CDR2 (germline): SNHLY, FYNNEI. V shed 5 bases and J shed 0 bases, with 4 bases lying between them. The CDR3 is 12 residues long. CDR3 sequence (DNA): TGTGCCAGCAGTACATCTAACTATGGCTACACCTTC. Translation: CASSTSNYGYTF.

The V and J genes are TRBV7-9 and TRBJ1-2; 7 bases fit TRBD1. CDR3 length: 14 residues. The germline V gene encodes CDR1 SEHNR and CDR2 FQNEAQ (reference sequence). Trimming at V came to 4 bases and at J to 6 bases, leaving 8 bases not matched to a gene. CDR3 region: CASSSPRDSHGYTF. The CDR3 bases are TGTGCCAGCAGCTCGCCCCGGGACAGTCATGGCTACACCTTC.

With regard to this clone: The limits of the CDR3 on the DNA are not certain, so only TCRdb's listed CDR3 is given. J is TRBJ1-1 and V is TRBV19. Germline V CDR1 and CDR2: LNHDA, SQIVND (reference sequence). The CDR3 contains 14 residues when both ends are counted. CDR3 residues: CASSWAGGNTEDFF.

The chain joins TRBV30 to TRBJ1-2; tentative D call: TRBD1 (6 bases). Trimming removed 6 bases at V and 7 bases at J, with 18 bases between. The CDR3 runs to 13 residues. Germline assignment: CDR1 GTSNPN and CDR2 SVGIG (reference sequence). CDR3 sequence (DNA): TGTGCCTGTAGCGAGGGGGGGCGGTCTGGCTACACCTTC. Encoded protein: CACSEGGRSGYTF.

The chain uses TRBV2 and TRBJ1-5; TRBD1 matches 11 bases. Germline V gene sequence: CDR1 SNHLY, CDR2 FYNNEI. This CDR3 region has 13 residues. V dropped 6 bases and J dropped 5; count of bases not matched to a gene: 0. The CDR3 DNA is TGTGCCAGCAGGGGACAGGGGGATCAGCCCCAGCATTTT. This gives the protein CASRGQGDQPQHF.